These 10 T cell receptor beta chains originate from one sample sequenced in a study of brain T cells in children with intractable seizures. The method was immunoSEQ multiplex PCR; TCRdb's version includes in-frame clones alone and lacks a portion of them. This repertoire shows hundreds of thousands of clones, about 93% found once; its top ten account for 5.7%. Time point specified: blood from clinic visit 5 months post-surgery; TSC patient then seizure free. The sequences come from peripheral blood, collected 4 to 5 months after surgery. All receptors come from a boy less than two years old with tuberous sclerosis and intractable seizures.

As to this clone: A read error may explain this, as a much larger clone is one base away. V is TRBV28 and J is TRBJ1-2; the match to TRBD1 covers 8 bases. The CDR3 has 13 residues. Germline-derived CDR1 and CDR2 are MDHEN and SYDVKM. The V and J ends lost 6 bases and 4 bases, in that order; junction bases with no gene match: 4. The CDR3 nucleotides read TGTGCCAGCAGCGCAGACAGGGGCTATGGCTACACCTTC. Translated, it gives CASSADRGYGYTF.

This sequence joins TRBV11-2 and TRBJ2-1; TRBD2 might be the D (6 bases). Trimming took 1 base from V and 7 from J, leaving 20 bases between them. Germline CDR1 is SGHAT and CDR2 is FQNNGV. This CDR3 region has 17 residues. This chain's CDR3 is CASSLVNTGRRENEQFF. Written as DNA, the CDR3 is TGTGCCAGCAGCTTAGTTAACACTGGGAGGCGGGAAAATGAGCAGTTCTTC. The variable domain in full, completed from reference TRBV11-2 and TRBJ2-1, reads EAGVAQSPRYKIIEKRQSVAFWCNPISGHATLYWYQQILGQGPKLLIQFQNNGVVDDSQLPKDRFSAERLKGVDSTLKIQPAKLEDSAVYLCASSLVNTGRRENEQFFGPGTRLTVL.

This chain connects TRBV6-5 to TRBJ1-2; maybe TRBD1 (5 bases). The CDR3 loop spans 13 amino acids. V shed 5 bases and J shed 8 bases, with 15 bases lying between them. Germline V CDR1 and CDR2: MNHEY, SVGAGI. Written as DNA, the CDR3 is TGTGCCAGCAGTAAGGCAGGGAGGGGAGGCTACACCTTC. Amino acids: CASSKAGRGGYTF.

The CDR3 DNA reads TGTGCCAGCAGCGTAGCTACGACAGGGGGCGGGGAGCTGTTTTTT. Translation gives CASSVATTGGGELFF. The chain employs TRBV9 and TRBJ2-2; 9 nucleotides align to TRBD1. Germline CDR1 reads SGDLS; CDR2 reads YYNGEE. The CDR3 has 15 amino acids. The V segment lost 0 bases and the J segment 7 bases; nucleotides outside the gene matches: 4.

The genes are TRBV9 and TRBJ2-3; 7 bases are a match to TRBD2. The V gene's germline CDR1 is SGDLS and CDR2 YYNGEE. V lost 5 bases, J lost 1 base, and 13 bases stayed unmatched. The CDR3 runs to 17 residues. In DNA, the CDR3 is TGTGCCAGCAGTGCCCTGGGTGGCACTAGCGGCACAGATACGCAGTATTTT. Its protein is CASSALGGTSGTDTQYF.

The genes are TRBV2 and TRBJ2-3; D may be TRBD2 (6 bases). Between the trimmed V and J ends, which lost 5 bases and 6 bases, there was a span of 15 bases. The CDR3 consists of 14 residues. The germline CDR1 and CDR2 sequences are SNHLY and FYNNEI. The CDR3 nucleotides read TGTGCCAGCAGTAGGGCCTCCCGGGGGGATACGCAGTATTTT. This sequence encodes CASSRASRGDTQYF.

This clone came up once. The rearrangement joins TRBV7-9 to TRBJ2-5; no reliable D call. V lost 3 bases and J lost 2, with 10 bases in between. Germline CDR1 and CDR2: SEHNR and FQNEAQ (reference sequence). The CDR3 consists of 14 residues. CDR3 region: CASSFFAAQETQYF. The CDR3, as DNA: TGTGCCAGCAGCTTCTTTGCCGCTCAAGAGACCCAGTACTTC.

The rearrangement uses TRBV2 and TRBJ1-4, with TRBD1 matching over 8 bases. The CDR3 contains 16 residues. Germline V gene data show CDR1 as SNHLY and CDR2 as FYNNEI. Trimming cost V 6 bases and J 6 bases; bases outside gene matches: 12. CDR3 sequence (DNA): TGTGCCAGCAGCGAGCCTGACAGGGGCCTTGATGAAAAACTGTTTTTT. Protein product: CASSEPDRGLDEKLFF.

The chain has TRBV9 and TRBJ2-7, with D unresolved. Germline V lookup: CDR1 SGDLS, CDR2 YYNGEE. V was shortened by 0 bases and J by 3 bases, with 13 bases between the two germline ends. The CDR3 consists of 15 residues. This CDR3 reads CASSVDATPRYEQYF. CDR3 in DNA: TGTGCCAGCAGCGTAGACGCTACGCCTCGCTACGAGCAGTACTTC.

The V call is TRBV30, the J call TRBJ1-3, with unresolved D. There are 13 residues in the CDR3. Germline CDR1 is GTSNPN and CDR2 is SVGIG (reference sequence). V lost 2 bases to trimming and J lost 4 bases, with 9 bases between them. CDR3 sequence (DNA): TGTGCCTGGAGTCGTTTGGCCGGAAACACCATATATTTT. It codes for CAWSRLAGNTIYF.